This T cell receptor beta chain was sequenced in a study of cytomegalovirus exposure and HLA in healthy donors. Study outcomes and limitations: TCR beta V segments were, for the most part, productive about 87% or about 30% of the time in an earlier analysis.

Notes on this clone: The antigen is undetermined.

Trimming removed 3 bases from V and 5 bases from J, with 13 bases in between. The CDR3 is 15 residues long. Germline V gene sequence: CDR1 MDHEN, CDR2 SYDVKM. Primers for the PCR totalled 60 Vbeta and 13 Jbeta. The repertoire was sequenced with immunoSEQ multiplex PCR; TCRdb's copy has only in-frame clones and lacks some. Of fewer than 200,000 clones in the sample, roughly 85% were seen once. The clonotype was recovered from a man aged 25-45 years in good health and CMV-seropositive. Sequencing used PBMCs. The genes are TRBV28 and TRBJ1-4; D is ambiguous. CDR3 in DNA: TGTGCCAGCAGTTTCCCCCACGGCAGGAATGAAAAACTGTTTTTT. Translating gives CASSFPHGRNEKLFF.